This TCR beta chain was sequenced in a study of shared clonotypes between healthy human individuals. Partitioning of CD4+ cells yielded a CD45RA+ naive subset and a CD45RA-negative memory subset. The test was conducted at deep level. Sequencing used immunoSEQ multiplex PCR; TCRdb keeps in-frame clones, though not all of them. The sample records about 2,500,000 clones, more than 80% being singletons. CDR1 SGHDT and CDR2 YYEEEE come from the germline V gene. The CDR3 is 18 amino acids. The germline V and J ends were trimmed by 4 bases and 0 bases, with 20 bases remaining between them. The sequence derives from a man in his late teens or twenties in good health. The chain uses TRBV5-6 and TRBJ2-1; perhaps TRBD2 as D (7 bases). The sequenced sample consisted of naive CD4+ T cells sorted from blood. Documented subset: CD45RA+ positively selected. The CDR3 DNA reads as TGTGCCAGCAGCACCGGAATGTGGGGAGGGGGCTCCTACAATGAGCAGTTCTTC. Translating it yields CASSTGMWGGGSYNEQFF.